The 5 T cell receptor beta chains presented below share a single source sample, sequenced in a study of blood T cell repertoires in COVID-19. The method was immunoSEQ multiplex PCR; TCRdb's version includes in-frame clones alone and lacks a portion of them. The sample comprises some 150,000 clones, around 82% of which are singletons, and over 7% rests with the top ten. Sequencing input: peripheral blood. The receptors originated from a human donor in a cohort sampled during active COVID-19.

V usage is TRBV15 and J usage is TRBJ2-1, with D possibly TRBD1 on 5 matching bases. Trimming stripped 7 bases from V and 8 bases from J, with 12 bases between. Germline assignment: CDR1 LNHNV and CDR2 YYDKDF (reference sequence). CDR3 length: 12 amino acids. The CDR3 sequence: CATTRDSYEQFF. In nucleotides, the CDR3 is TGTGCCACCACCCGAGACAGTTATGAGCAGTTCTTC.

J is TRBJ2-1 and V is TRBV6-5, with 8 bases matching TRBD1. Germline lookup yields CDR1 MNHEY and CDR2 SVGAGI. The CDR3 runs to 15 residues. V gave up 6 bases and J gave up 6 bases; unmatched junction bases: 10. Here the CDR3 DNA reads TGTGCCAGCAGGTGGACTGCGGGACAGGTCAATGAGCAGTTCTTC. Amino acids: CASRWTAGQVNEQFF.

The V gene is TRBV7-9, the J gene TRBJ1-1; 9 bases line up with TRBD1. The CDR3 is 16 amino acids. Germline V gene sequence: CDR1 SEHNR, CDR2 FQNEAQ (reference sequence). Trimming took 10 bases from V and 5 from J; bases not matched to a gene: 17. The CDR3 bases are TGTGCCACAACTCCTTCCGGGACAGGGCTTAAGACTGAAGCTTTCTTT. Translated, it gives CATTPSGTGLKTEAFF.

This clone was detected only once. The chain employs TRBV5-1 and TRBJ1-2, with 9 bases aligning to TRBD1. The CDR3 extends over 13 amino acids. Trimming removed 7 bases from V and 7 bases from J; junction bases left unmatched: 8. The germline V gene encodes CDR1 SGHRS and CDR2 YFSETQ. CDR3 bases: TGCGCCAGCCACTCCGGGGACAGGGCTGGCTACACCTTC. Its protein is CASHSGDRAGYTF.

The chain is built from TRBV7-9 and TRBJ1-4; no clear D. This CDR3 region has 14 residues. V gave up 4 bases and J gave up 6 bases, with 12 bases separating them. Germline V lookup: CDR1 SEHNR, CDR2 FQNEAQ (reference sequence). The CDR3: CASSSSGRDEKLFF. CDR3 nucleotide sequence: TGTGCCAGCAGCTCGAGCGGAAGGGATGAAAAACTGTTTTTT.